What follows are 13 T cell receptor beta chains derived from one specimen sequenced in a study of T-cell reconstitution after alpha-beta-depleted transplantation in children. For TCRbeta, the library was prepared with unique molecular identifiers. TCRdb analysed the PCR reads with MiXCR anew, one entry per CDR3 protein. Among about 270,000 distinct CDR3 sequences listed, nearly 10% were seen once. The sample in question was PBMCs from the stem cell graft donor, obtained from the stem cell graft. The receptor source for this set is a human donor who donated a stem cell graft to a child with SCID.

The V call is TRBV24-1, the J call TRBJ2-5, with D uncertain. Trimming removed 3 bases at V and 4 bases at J, with 11 bases between. This CDR3 has 14 residues. Germline CDR1 and CDR2: KGHDR and SFDVKD. CDR3 in amino acids: CATSDPQGGETQYF. CDR3 bases: TGTGCCACCAGTGATCCCCAAGGTGGAGAGACCCAGTACTTC.

The rearrangement joins TRBV25-1 to TRBJ1-3; a possible D gene is TRBD1 (6 bases). The CDR3 totals 14 residues. Germline values: CDR1 MGHDK, CDR2 SYGVNS. V lost 6 bases, J lost 0 bases, and 9 bases lay in between. The CDR3 nucleotides are TGTGCCAGCAGGGACAGTACCTCTGGAAACACCATATATTTT. Translation: CASRDSTSGNTIYF.

There are many counts of this clonotype. V and J are TRBV20-1 and TRBJ2-5, with D perhaps being TRBD1 or TRBD2 (6 bases each). The germline V and J ends were trimmed by 5 bases and 5 bases, with 15 bases remaining between them. Germline V gives CDR1 DFQATT, CDR2 SNEGSKA (reference sequence). The CDR3 sequence is 13 residues long. Here the CDR3 reads CSARGGIAETQYF. In nucleotides, the CDR3 is TGCAGTGCTCGAGGGGGGATCGCGGAGACCCAGTACTTC.

This clonotype was found a few times. The chain has TRBV12-3 or TRBV12-4 and TRBJ2-1, with TRBD1 as a possible D gene (7 bases). The CDR3 covers 17 residues. The V gene lost 2 bases and the J gene lost 7 bases, with 21 bases spanning the gap. CDR3 in DNA: TGTGCCAGCAGTTTATTCAGGGGGGAAGGGACAAGGAATGAGCAGTTCTTC. Translating it yields CASSLFRGEGTRNEQFF.

V usage is TRBV6-1 and J usage is TRBJ2-1; D remains unclear. Trimming removed 4 bases from V and 4 bases from J, with 8 bases in between. The CDR3 covers 13 residues. Germline-derived CDR1 and CDR2 are MNHNS and SASEGT. Here the CDR3 reads CASSGLGYNEQFF. The CDR3 DNA reads as TGTGCCAGCAGTGGTCTAGGTTACAATGAGCAGTTCTTC.

The CDR3 DNA reads as TGTGCCAGCAGCCCAGGCGGCGGGGGGGCCTCAGATACGCAGTATTTT. Translated: CASSPGGGGASDTQYF. The V and J genes are TRBV7-8 and TRBJ2-3; the match to TRBD2 covers 9 bases. The length of the CDR3 is 16 residues. The germline V gene encodes CDR1 SGHVS and CDR2 FQNEAQ. J gave up 4 bases and V 5 bases, and 10 bases lay outside the gene matches.

This sequence joins TRBV27 and TRBJ2-7; 7 positions match TRBD1. V gave up 5 bases and J gave up 3 bases; unmatched junction bases: 13. Germline CDR1 MNHEY, CDR2 SMNVEV (reference sequence). CDR3 length: 16 residues. CDR3 in amino acids: CASSLTLDRANYEQYF. For the CDR3, the DNA is TGTGCCAGCAGTCTCACTTTAGACAGGGCTAACTACGAGCAGTACTTC.

The chain recombines TRBV10-3 with TRBJ2-3; D is uncertain. CDR1 and CDR2 (germline): ENHRY, SYGVKD. The CDR3 runs 14 residues. The V end lost 3 bases, the J end lost 4 bases, and 11 bases lay between the germline ends. The CDR3 nucleotides are TGTGCCATCAGTGACGGCGTTGGCGCAGATACGCAGTATTTT. This codes for CAISDGVGADTQYF.

This clonotype was counted ten times or more. This chain links TRBV10-3 with TRBJ2-1; no reliable D call. The CDR3 loop spans 13 amino acids. Germline V gene lookup returns CDR1 ENHRY and CDR2 SYGVKD. Trimming left V 10 bases short and J 0 bases short, with 10 bases between. The DNA for the CDR3 is TGTGCCACAACTCAGGACTCCTACAATGAGCAGTTCTTC. Its translation: CATTQDSYNEQFF.

V gene TRBV20-1 combines with J gene TRBJ2-7; D remains ambiguous. The germline V gene has CDR1 DFQATT and CDR2 SNEGSKA (reference sequence). This CDR3 has 13 amino acids. Deletions cut 2 bases from V and 3 bases from J, with 11 bases between. Here the CDR3 DNA reads TGCAGTGCTAGAAAAGGACCAGACTACGAGCAGTACTTC. It is translated as CSARKGPDYEQYF.

This clonotype was picked up a small number of times. V is TRBV12-3 or TRBV12-4 and J is TRBJ1-1; D is perhaps TRBD1 (5 bases). The CDR3 is 14 residues long. V shed 6 bases and J shed 1 base, with 12 bases lying between them. CDR3 sequence: CASSPGGSNTEAFF. CDR3 bases: TGTGCCAGCAGCCCTGGGGGGTCGAACACTGAAGCTTTCTTT.

The table lists this clonotype with a few counts. V and J are TRBV11-3 and TRBJ1-4; 7 bases align to TRBD1. CDR1 SGHNT and CDR2 YENEEA come from the germline V gene. This CDR3 contains 15 residues. V dropped 5 bases and J dropped 2; count of bases not matched to a gene: 5. The CDR3 here is CASSVRGQTNEKLFF. The CDR3 coding sequence is TGTGCCAGCAGCGTACGGGGACAGACTAATGAAAAACTGTTTTTT.

In its sample, this clonotype was seen many times. This chain links TRBV7-8 with TRBJ2-1, with 9 bases that match TRBD1. Trimming cost V 4 bases and J 6 bases; bases outside gene matches: 7. CDR1 and CDR2 from the germline V gene are SGHVS and FQNEAQ. This CDR3 spans 15 amino acids. CDR3 region: CASSSGTGSRNEQFF. The CDR3 bases are TGTGCCAGCAGCTCCGGGACAGGGTCCCGCAATGAGCAGTTCTTC.